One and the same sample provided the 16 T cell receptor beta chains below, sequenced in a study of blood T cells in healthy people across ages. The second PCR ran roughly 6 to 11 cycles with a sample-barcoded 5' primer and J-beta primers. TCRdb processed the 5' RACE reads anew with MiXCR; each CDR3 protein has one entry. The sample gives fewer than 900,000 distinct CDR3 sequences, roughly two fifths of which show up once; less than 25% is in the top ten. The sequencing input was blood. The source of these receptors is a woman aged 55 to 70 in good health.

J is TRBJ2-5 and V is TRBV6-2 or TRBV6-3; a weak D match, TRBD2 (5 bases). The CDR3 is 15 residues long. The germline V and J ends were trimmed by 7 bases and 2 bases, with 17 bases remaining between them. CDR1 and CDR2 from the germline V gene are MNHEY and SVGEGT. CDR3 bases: TGTGCCAGCATCCCAATGGAGGACCTACAAGAGACCCAGTACTTC. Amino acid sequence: CASIPMEDLQETQYF.

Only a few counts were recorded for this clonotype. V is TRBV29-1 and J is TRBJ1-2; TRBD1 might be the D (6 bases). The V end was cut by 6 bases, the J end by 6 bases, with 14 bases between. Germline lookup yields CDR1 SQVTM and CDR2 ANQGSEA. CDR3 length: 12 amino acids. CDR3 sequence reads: CSVNDRTDGYTF. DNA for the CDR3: TGCAGCGTAAATGACAGGACCGATGGCTACACCTTC.

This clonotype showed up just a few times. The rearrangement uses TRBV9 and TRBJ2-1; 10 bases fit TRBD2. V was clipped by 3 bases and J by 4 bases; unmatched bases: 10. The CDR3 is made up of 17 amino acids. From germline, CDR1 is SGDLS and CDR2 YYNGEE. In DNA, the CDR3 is TGTGCCAGCAGCGGTGGACTTAGCGGGGGGCCGTACAATGAGCAGTTCTTC. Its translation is CASSGGLSGGPYNEQFF.

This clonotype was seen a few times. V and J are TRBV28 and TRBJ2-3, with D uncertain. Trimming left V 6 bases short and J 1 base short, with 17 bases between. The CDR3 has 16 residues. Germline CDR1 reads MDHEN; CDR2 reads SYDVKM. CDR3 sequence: CASRNALLGGTDTQYF. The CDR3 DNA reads TGTGCCAGCAGGAACGCCCTTCTGGGCGGCACAGATACGCAGTATTTT.

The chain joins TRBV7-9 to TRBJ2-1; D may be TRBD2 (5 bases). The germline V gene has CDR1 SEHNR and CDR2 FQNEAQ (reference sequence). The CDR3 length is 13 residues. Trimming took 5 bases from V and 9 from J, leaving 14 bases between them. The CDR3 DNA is TGTGCCAGCAGCGTAGTGTTACGGGGTGAGCAGTTCTTC. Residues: CASSVVLRGEQFF.

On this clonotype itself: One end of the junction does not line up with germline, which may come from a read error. The CDR3 DNA sequence: TGTGCCGGGAGTGCGGCAGATACGCAGTATTTT. Its protein is CAGSAADTQYF. The V and J genes are TRBV30 and TRBJ2-3; perhaps TRBD2 as D (5 bases). Germline CDR1 is GTSNPN and CDR2 is SVGIG (reference sequence). There are 11 residues in the CDR3.

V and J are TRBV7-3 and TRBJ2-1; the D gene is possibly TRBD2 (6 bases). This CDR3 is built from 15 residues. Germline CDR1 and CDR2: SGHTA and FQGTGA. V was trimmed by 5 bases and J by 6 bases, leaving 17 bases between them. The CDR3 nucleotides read TGTGCCAGCAGCCCGGGCGGGACTCTGCTCAATGAGCAGTTCTTC. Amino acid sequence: CASSPGGTLLNEQFF.

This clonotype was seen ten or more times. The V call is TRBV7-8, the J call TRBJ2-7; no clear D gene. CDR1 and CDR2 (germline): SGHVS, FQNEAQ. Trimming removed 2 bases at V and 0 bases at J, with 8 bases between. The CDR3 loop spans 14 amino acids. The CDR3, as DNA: TGTGCCAGCAGCTTAACAGCTAGCTCCTACGAGCAGTACTTC. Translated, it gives CASSLTASSYEQYF.

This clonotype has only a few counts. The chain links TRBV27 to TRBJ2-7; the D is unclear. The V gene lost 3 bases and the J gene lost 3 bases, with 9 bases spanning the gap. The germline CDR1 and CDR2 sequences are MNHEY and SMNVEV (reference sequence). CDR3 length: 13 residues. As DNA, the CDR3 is TGTGCCAGCAGTTTGCACCTGGGCTACGAGCAGTACTTC. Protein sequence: CASSLHLGYEQYF.

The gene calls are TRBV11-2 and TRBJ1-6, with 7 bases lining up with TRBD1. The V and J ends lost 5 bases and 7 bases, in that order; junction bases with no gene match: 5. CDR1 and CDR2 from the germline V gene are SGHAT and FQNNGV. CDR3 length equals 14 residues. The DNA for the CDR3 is TGTGCCAGCAGCCGCGACAGGGCCAATTCACCCCTCCACTTT. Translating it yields CASSRDRANSPLHF.

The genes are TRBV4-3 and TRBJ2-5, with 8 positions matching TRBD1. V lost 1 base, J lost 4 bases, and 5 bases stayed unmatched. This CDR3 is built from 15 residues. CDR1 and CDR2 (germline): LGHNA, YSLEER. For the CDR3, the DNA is TGCGCCAGCAGCCAAGGAGGACAGGGAGGAGAGACCCAGTACTTC. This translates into CASSQGGQGGETQYF.

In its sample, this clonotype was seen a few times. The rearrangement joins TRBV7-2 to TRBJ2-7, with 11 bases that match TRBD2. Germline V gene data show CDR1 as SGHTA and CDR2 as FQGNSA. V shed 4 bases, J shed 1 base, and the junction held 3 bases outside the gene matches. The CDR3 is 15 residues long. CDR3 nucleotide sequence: TGTGCCAGCAGCTCGGGACTAGCGGCATCCTACGAGCAGTACTTC. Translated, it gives CASSSGLAASYEQYF.

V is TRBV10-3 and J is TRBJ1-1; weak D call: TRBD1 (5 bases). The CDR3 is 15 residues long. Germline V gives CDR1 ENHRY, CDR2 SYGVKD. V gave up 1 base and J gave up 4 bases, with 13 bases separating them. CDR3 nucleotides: TGTGCCATCAGTGAGTATCAGGGAGGGAGCACTGAAGCTTTCTTT. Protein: CAISEYQGGSTEAFF.

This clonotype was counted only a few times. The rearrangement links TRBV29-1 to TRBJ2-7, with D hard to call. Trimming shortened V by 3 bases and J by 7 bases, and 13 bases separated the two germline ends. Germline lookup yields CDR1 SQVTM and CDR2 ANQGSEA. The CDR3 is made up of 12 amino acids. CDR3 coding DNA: TGCAGCGTTGACCCACCGTCCAATGAGCAGTACTTC. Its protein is CSVDPPSNEQYF.

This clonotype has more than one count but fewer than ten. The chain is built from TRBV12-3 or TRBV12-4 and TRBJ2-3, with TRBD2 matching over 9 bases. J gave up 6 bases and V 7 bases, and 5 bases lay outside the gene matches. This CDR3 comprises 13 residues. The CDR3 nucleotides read TGTGCCAGCAATGGGCTAGCGGGGGATACGCAGTATTTT. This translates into CASNGLAGDTQYF.

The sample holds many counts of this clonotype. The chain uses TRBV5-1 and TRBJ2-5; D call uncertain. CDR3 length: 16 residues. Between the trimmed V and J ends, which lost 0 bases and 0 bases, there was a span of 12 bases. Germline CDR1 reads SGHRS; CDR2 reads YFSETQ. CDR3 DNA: TGCGCCAGCAGCTTGGTTCCCGGCGCGTACCAAGAGACCCAGTACTTC. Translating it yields CASSLVPGAYQETQYF.